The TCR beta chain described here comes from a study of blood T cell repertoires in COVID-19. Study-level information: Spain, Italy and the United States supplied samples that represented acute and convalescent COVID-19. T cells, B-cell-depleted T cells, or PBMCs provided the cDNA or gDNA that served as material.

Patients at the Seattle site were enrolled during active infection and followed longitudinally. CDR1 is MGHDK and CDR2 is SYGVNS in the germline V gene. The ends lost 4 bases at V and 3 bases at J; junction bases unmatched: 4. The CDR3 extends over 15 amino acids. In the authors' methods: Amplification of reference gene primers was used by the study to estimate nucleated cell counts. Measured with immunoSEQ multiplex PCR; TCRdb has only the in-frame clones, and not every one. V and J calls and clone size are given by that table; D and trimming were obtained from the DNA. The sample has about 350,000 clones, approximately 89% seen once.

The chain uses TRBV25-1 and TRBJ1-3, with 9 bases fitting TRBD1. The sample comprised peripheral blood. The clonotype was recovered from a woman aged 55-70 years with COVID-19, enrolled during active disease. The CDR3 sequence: CASSAGQGGGNTIYF. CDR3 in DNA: TGTGCCAGCAGTGCGGGACAGGGAGGTGGAAACACCATATATTTT.